The T cell receptor (beta chain) under discussion was sequenced for a study of T cells in women clearing cervical HPV infection. Overall study: HLA type stays a possible confounder, typing being limited.

Germline loops: CDR1 SQVTM, CDR2 ANQGSEA. With 3 bases clipped from V and 6 bases from J, the junction kept 9 bases outside the gene matches. The CDR3 totals 14 residues. All participants had a single incident cervical HPV16 infection, and prevalent HPV16 infections were excluded. Assay used: immunoSEQ multiplex PCR; TCRdb lists only in-frame clones, some missing. The sample has fewer than 40,000 clones. In the case of this clone: Read coverage stops 3 residues before the CDR3 terminus; the germline J gene supplies the remainder.

The chain carries TRBV29-1 and TRBJ2-7, with 9 bases that match TRBD1. The specimen sequenced was blood buffy coat. The sequence derives from a woman aged 18 to 75 with a cervical HPV16 infection that either progressed to CIN3+ or cleared (not recorded which). CDR3 bases read: TGCAGCGTTGAGGGGGGGGACAGGGTAGGCGAG. As protein: CSVEGGDRVGE. The CDR3 reads in full as CSVEGGDRVGEQYF.